This TCR beta chain comes out of a study of blood T cell repertoires in COVID-19. Original handling: The authors estimated nucleated cell counts from reference gene primer amplification. Profiling relied on immunoSEQ multiplex PCR, and the TCRdb table lists in-frame clones only, not all of them. V and J calls and clone size are as listed in that table; D and trimming were resolved from the DNA. The sample yields about 18,000 clones, roughly 87% seen once. V trimming: 5 bases; J trimming: 3 bases; junction bases outside the gene matches: 4. CDR3 length: 13 amino acids. The germline V gene has CDR1 SGHDN and CDR2 FVKESK.

This receptor was identified in a man aged 45-60 years with active COVID-19. V gene TRBV14 combines with J gene TRBJ2-7, with 7 bases aligning to TRBD2. The sequencing sample was made of peripheral blood. The CDR3 reads CASSEGLSYEQYF. CDR3 sequence (DNA): TGTGCCAGCAGCGAGGGACTAAGCTACGAGCAGTACTTC.